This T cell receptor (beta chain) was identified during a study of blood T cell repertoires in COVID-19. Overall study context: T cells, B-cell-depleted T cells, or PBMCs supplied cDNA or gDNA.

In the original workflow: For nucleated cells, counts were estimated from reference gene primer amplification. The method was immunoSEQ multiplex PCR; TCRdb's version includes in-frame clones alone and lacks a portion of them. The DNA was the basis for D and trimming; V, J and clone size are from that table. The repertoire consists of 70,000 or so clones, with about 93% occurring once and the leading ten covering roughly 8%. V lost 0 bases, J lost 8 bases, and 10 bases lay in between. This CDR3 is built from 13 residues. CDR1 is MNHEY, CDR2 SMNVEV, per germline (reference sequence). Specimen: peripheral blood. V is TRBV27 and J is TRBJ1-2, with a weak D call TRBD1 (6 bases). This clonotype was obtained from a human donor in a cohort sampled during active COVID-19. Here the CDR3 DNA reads TGTGCCAGCAGTTTATCGCCAGGGGTAGGCTACACCTTC. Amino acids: CASSLSPGVGYTF.